This T cell receptor (beta chain) derives from a study of CD8+CD57+ T cells in acquired aplastic anemia. Study summary: Sorted CD4+ plus CD8+ cells gave DNA averaging around 3 ug. Study conclusions and caveats: Patients and controls shared twenty-nine CD8+ CDR3 sequences.

Profiles of TCR beta VDJ and CDR3 were generated from a genomic DNA template. TCRdb itself ran the reads through MiXCR, one entry per CDR3 protein. This sample has about 200,000 distinct CDR3 sequences, with about 62% found just once. As for this clonotype: The antigen is not known. Sequence at one end of the junction differs from germline and may be a read error.

Selection for sequencing was limited to patients who had shown CD8+CD57+ cell expansion by flow cytometry. A severe acquired aplastic anemia diagnosis applied to all patients. Input material: sorted CD4+, CD8+, or CD8+CD57+ T cells (not recorded which) from PBMCs. This clonotype was obtained from a human donor with aplastic anemia.

CDR3 nucleotides: TGTGCCACGCACGGGCGGGGGGCTAATTCACCCCTCCACTTT. It is translated as CATHGRGANSPLHF. The V gene is TRBV5-1, the J gene TRBJ1-6; D might be TRBD1 (6 bases). CDR1 and CDR2 from the germline V gene are SGHRS and YFSETQ. The length of the CDR3 is 14 residues.